Shown below are 3 T cell receptor beta chains from a single sample sequenced in a study of radiation and T cells in renal cell carcinoma. As for time point: baseline pretreatment blood. As for treatment: 15 Gy SBRT to primary tumor, nephrectomy 4 weeks later. Some clones are missing from TCRdb's copy, which holds only in-frame ones; the method was immunoSEQ multiplex PCR. This sample has some 95,000 clones, with about 86% found just once. The specimen was blood, collected from a patient whose treatment included radiotherapy and nephrectomy. These receptor sequences come from a man aged 50 to 59 with renal cell carcinoma.

The chain joins TRBV27 to TRBJ1-1; D ambiguous. This CDR3 is built from 16 residues. Germline V gene lookup returns CDR1 MNHEY and CDR2 SMNVEV (reference sequence). V gave up 2 bases and J gave up 1 base, with 14 bases separating them. The CDR3 sequence: CASSLLNRARNTEAFF. The CDR3 DNA sequence: TGTGCCAGCAGTTTACTCAACAGAGCGAGGAACACTGAAGCTTTCTTT.

This clone has only a few counts. The chain employs TRBV4-3 and TRBJ2-7; TRBD1 agrees at 9 bases. Trimming at V came to 4 bases and at J to 5 bases, leaving 12 bases not matched to a gene. Germline-derived CDR1 and CDR2 are LGHNA and YSLEER. This CDR3 has 16 residues. The CDR3 region is CASSPNGDRAYDEQYF. CDR3 sequence (DNA): TGCGCCAGCAGCCCTAACGGGGACAGGGCGTATGACGAGCAGTACTTC.

This clone appeared a few times. This sequence joins TRBV5-1 and TRBJ1-1, with TRBD1 matching 7 bases. J was trimmed by 1 base and V by 4 bases; bases with no gene match: 7. The CDR3 loop spans 15 amino acids. Per germline, CDR1 SGHRS and CDR2 YFSETQ. The CDR3 DNA follows: TGCGCCAGCAGCCGAGGACAGGACCCGAACACTGAAGCTTTCTTT. As protein: CASSRGQDPNTEAFF.